Following are 20 T cell receptor beta chains from one sample sequenced in a study of long-term antiretroviral therapy in people with HIV. Version v3.0 of the immunoSEQ assay ran at survey level. Sequenced by immunoSEQ multiplex PCR; TCRdb stores in-frame clones only, minus some. The data show around 29,000 clones, with about 95% seen just once and 2.5% to 3.5% held by the top ten. The specimen was unsorted PBMCs, collected 5.3 years after starting antiretroviral therapy. These receptors originate from a man aged 50 to 59 with HIV.

The CDR3 DNA reads TGTGCCAGCATGCCCGGGGGTAATCAGCCCCAGCATTTT. Its protein product is CASMPGGNQPQHF. V usage is TRBV28 and J usage is TRBJ1-5; a weak D match, TRBD1 (5 bases). The CDR3 is 13 residues long. Germline CDR1 is MDHEN and CDR2 is SYDVKM. V shed 7 bases and J shed 4 bases, with 11 bases lying between them.

CDR3 region: CASSLGQEAYEQYF. CDR3 nucleotide sequence: TGTGCCAGCAGCTTGGGGCAGGAGGCCTACGAGCAGTACTTC. The chain joins TRBV7-8 to TRBJ2-5; D tentatively reads TRBD1 or TRBD2 (5 bases each). The end of the DNA fits TRBJ2-7 better, so the J call may be wrong. This CDR3 region has 14 residues. Germline lookup yields CDR1 SGHVS and CDR2 FQNEAQ.

The chain uses TRBV28 and TRBJ1-2; 7 bases agree with TRBD1. The CDR3 runs to 15 residues. V was pared by 2 bases and J by 5 bases, with 8 bases of the junction left unmatched. Germline CDR1 is MDHEN and CDR2 is SYDVKM. The CDR3 loop is CASSLPYAGGYGYTF. CDR3 nucleotide sequence: TGTGCCAGCAGTTTACCCTACGCAGGGGGATATGGCTACACCTTC.

The gene calls are TRBV7-3 and TRBJ2-3; TRBD2 is a possible D gene (5 bases). Per the germline V gene, CDR1 is SGHTA and CDR2 is FQGTGA. Trimming removed 1 base from V and 0 bases from J, with 14 bases in between. CDR3 size: 17 residues. DNA for the CDR3: TGTGCCAGCAGCTTAAGCGGGCCAGCTTCTAGCACAGATACGCAGTATTTT. Its translation is CASSLSGPASSTDTQYF.

The V gene is TRBV5-1, the J gene TRBJ2-3, with no clear D. With 4 bases removed from V and 1 base from J, the gap between germline ends came to 13 bases. This CDR3 comprises 15 residues. Germline V gives CDR1 SGHRS, CDR2 YFSETQ. This CDR3 reads CASSRRMSGTDTQYF. The CDR3 region has the DNA TGCGCCAGCAGCCGCCGGATGAGCGGCACAGATACGCAGTATTTT.

The chain joins TRBV5-4 to TRBJ2-1, with a possible D match to TRBD2 (5 bases). The germline V gene encodes CDR1 SGHNT and CDR2 YYREEE (reference sequence). This CDR3 contains 14 residues. The V gene lost 6 bases and the J gene lost 2 bases, with 12 bases spanning the gap. The CDR3 DNA follows: TGTGCCAGCACAACCTCCGGGACCTACAATGAGCAGTTCTTC. Protein product: CASTTSGTYNEQFF.

This chain uses TRBV19 with TRBJ2-7; the D is unclear. Trimming took 5 bases from V and 0 from J, leaving 11 bases between them. The CDR3 spans 14 residues. Germline CDR1 is LNHDA and CDR2 is SQIVND (reference sequence). The CDR3 is CASSWQVFSYEQYF. CDR3 DNA: TGTGCCAGTAGTTGGCAGGTTTTCTCCTACGAGCAGTACTTC.

The count of this clone is one. V is TRBV7-2 and J is TRBJ1-5; 9 nucleotides align to TRBD1. The CDR3 has 16 residues. Losses at the gene ends were 1 base for V and 6 bases for J; bases not matched to a gene: 7. Germline CDR1 reads SGHTA; CDR2 reads FQGNSA. The CDR3 DNA sequence: TGTGCCAGCAGCTTAGGGGGACAGGGAAGGGTTCAGCCCCAGCATTTT. It yields the protein CASSLGGQGRVQPQHF.

The V call is TRBV11-2, the J call TRBJ2-7, with a possible D match to TRBD1 (6 bases). This CDR3 comprises 16 residues. Trimming took off 3 bases at V and 2 bases at J, with 17 bases between the two ends. Germline loops: CDR1 SGHAT, CDR2 FQNNGV. In DNA, the CDR3 is TGTGCCAGCAGCTTTGGGTGGGGGCGACAGCCCTACGAGCAGTACTTC. Protein: CASSFGWGRQPYEQYF.

Turning to this clone: One end of the junction is discordant with germline, which a read error may explain. This sequence joins TRBV30 and TRBJ1-2, with a tentative D call TRBD1 (6 bases). Germline CDR1 GTSNPN, CDR2 SVGIG (reference sequence). The CDR3 runs to 14 residues. CDR3 protein: CAWSLTGLNFGYTF. The CDR3 nucleotides are TGTGCCTGGAGTCTGACAGGTCTAAACTTTGGCTACACCTTC.

This chain joins TRBV20-1 and TRBJ2-7, with D unclear. This CDR3 region has 11 residues. V was trimmed by 0 bases and J by 6 bases, leaving 6 bases between them. Germline V CDR1 and CDR2: DFQATT, SNEGSKA (reference sequence). The CDR3, as DNA: TGCAGTGCTAGAGATCGGCTCGAGCAGTACTTC. Translated, it gives CSARDRLEQYF.

The chain joins TRBV7-8 to TRBJ2-3; 10 bases match TRBD2. The CDR3 extends over 14 amino acids. From germline, CDR1 is SGHVS and CDR2 FQNEAQ. V trimming: 1 base; J trimming: 9 bases; junction bases outside the gene matches: 4. CDR3 sequence (DNA): TGTGCCAGCAGCTTAGGGACTAGCGGTCACACGCAGTATTTT. Translated: CASSLGTSGHTQYF.

The chain is built from TRBV21-1 and TRBJ2-7; TRBD1, as called in the table, went unchecked against the DNA. TRBV21-1 is a listed pseudogene. The CDR3 totals 11 residues. The CDR3 DNA sequence: TGTGCCAGCAGCAAGGGCCCCGAGCAGTACTTC. Translation: CASSKGPEQYF.

This sequence joins TRBV5-6 and TRBJ2-7, with D possibly being TRBD1 (5 bases). CDR1 and CDR2 from the germline V gene are SGHDT and YYEEEE. The CDR3 consists of 15 residues. Deletions cut 1 base from V and 3 bases from J, with 14 bases between. This CDR3 reads CASSLYNRPSYEQYF. The CDR3 nucleotides read TGTGCCAGCAGCTTGTATAACAGGCCAAGCTACGAGCAGTACTTC.

As regards this clone: Other DNA sequences in this sample translate to the same CDR3. The chain has TRBV30 and TRBJ2-2; TRBD2 is a possible D gene (6 bases). Germline CDR1 is GTSNPN and CDR2 is SVGIG (reference sequence). The CDR3 covers 12 residues. V gave up 3 bases and J gave up 5 bases, with 7 bases separating them. CDR3 in DNA: TGTGCCTGGAGCGGAGGGACCGGGGAGCTGTTTTTT. Translating gives CAWSGGTGELFF.

The V and J genes are TRBV4-1 and TRBJ2-7; D is possibly TRBD2 (5 bases). Trimming left V 1 base short and J 3 bases short, with 10 bases between. The CDR3 covers 14 residues. Germline values: CDR1 MGHRA, CDR2 YSYEKL. The CDR3 coding sequence is TGCGCCAGCAGCCAAGTACCTCGGGGCTACGAGCAGTACTTC. Translated: CASSQVPRGYEQYF.

Note on this clone: The sample contains more than one DNA sequence encoding this CDR3. The V and J genes are TRBV6-5 and TRBJ2-3, with 11 bases fitting TRBD1. The junction had 6 bases not matched to a gene; V was cut back by 6 bases and J by 4 bases. Germline V gives CDR1 MNHEY, CDR2 SVGAGI. The CDR3 is 15 residues long. In nucleotides, the CDR3 is TGTGCCAGCAGATCCGGGACAGGGGGAGCAGATACGCAGTATTTT. This codes for CASRSGTGGADTQYF.

The V and J genes are TRBV5-1 and TRBJ2-7, with 7 bases fitting TRBD1. Trimming cost V 1 base and J 6 bases; bases outside gene matches: 7. The germline CDR1 and CDR2 sequences are SGHRS and YFSETQ. This CDR3 contains 14 residues. CDR3 residues: CASSLRQGNGEQYF. The CDR3 nucleotides are TGCGCCAGCAGCTTGAGACAGGGCAATGGCGAGCAGTACTTC.

This clone was observed once. The chain has TRBV7-6 and TRBJ1-6; D call uncertain. The germline gives CDR1 SGHVS, CDR2 FNYEAQ. Trimming cost V 1 base and J 0 bases, with 10 bases left between them. There are 17 residues in the CDR3. The CDR3 DNA sequence: TGTGCCAGCAGCTTAGTCGCTGTAAGCTCCTATAATTCACCCCTCCACTTT. It encodes CASSLVAVSSYNSPLHF.

The rearrangement links TRBV2 to TRBJ1-5; no clear D. Germline CDR1 reads SNHLY; CDR2 reads FYNNEI. The CDR3 has 14 amino acids. The germline V and J ends were trimmed by 6 bases and 3 bases, with 12 bases remaining between them. CDR3 in amino acids: CASRVGRINQPQHF. CDR3 DNA: TGTGCCAGCAGAGTAGGACGCATCAATCAGCCCCAGCATTTT.